These 26 T cell receptor beta chains share one sample of origin, sequenced in a study of cytomegalovirus exposure and HLA in healthy donors. The method was immunoSEQ multiplex PCR; TCRdb's version includes in-frame clones alone and lacks a portion of them. The sample records more than 250,000 clones, around 87% being singletons. Input material: PBMCs. The receptors were gathered from a woman in her 30s in good health and CMV-seropositive.

The gene calls are TRBV21-1 and TRBJ2-7; the table's D call TRBD2 went unverified against the DNA. TRBV21-1 is a recognized pseudogene. The CDR3 is made up of 18 amino acids. The CDR3 DNA is TGTGCCAGCAGCAATCTTCCAGGACTCCTATGCCTCTCCTACGAGCAGTACTTC. Translating it yields CASSNLPGLLCLSYEQYF.

This chain joins TRBV6-1 and TRBJ1-2; maybe TRBD1 (5 bases). Germline V gene sequence: CDR1 MNHNS, CDR2 SASEGT. V was trimmed by 3 bases and J by 1 base, leaving 12 bases between them. The length of the CDR3 is 15 residues. The DNA for the CDR3 is TGTGCCAGCAGTGAGAGAGGGACGAATAACTATGGCTACACCTTC. It encodes CASSERGTNNYGYTF.

The chain recombines TRBV10-3 with TRBJ1-5, with 7 bases fitting TRBD1. CDR1 and CDR2 from the germline V gene are ENHRY and SYGVKD. After removal of 6 bases from V and 2 bases from J, the junction contained 1 base not matched to a gene. This CDR3 region has 13 residues. The CDR3 region is CAIRGGGNQPQHF. The CDR3 DNA reads TGTGCCATCAGAGGGGGCGGCAATCAGCCCCAGCATTTT.

This clone was recorded a few times. Here the CDR3 reads CASSLGGGTPHEQYF. Written as DNA, the CDR3 is TGTGCCAGCAGCTTAGGAGGCGGGACCCCCCACGAGCAGTACTTC. The rearrangement links TRBV11-2 to TRBJ2-7; D is possibly TRBD2 (6 bases). Germline assignment: CDR1 SGHAT and CDR2 FQNNGV. The V end lost 1 base, the J end lost 5 bases, and 15 bases lay between the germline ends. The CDR3 spans 15 residues.

The chain couples TRBV9 to TRBJ2-7; D remains ambiguous. The V gene's germline CDR1 is SGDLS and CDR2 YYNGEE. Trimming pared 0 bases from V and 2 bases from J, leaving 9 bases between. The CDR3 consists of 14 residues. CDR3 DNA: TGTGCCAGCAGCGTAGACTCACCTCCCTACGAGCAGTACTTC. Translating gives CASSVDSPPYEQYF. Together with reference TRBV9 and TRBJ2-7, the CDR3 gives the full variable domain: DSGVTQTPKHLITATGQRVTLRCSPRSGDLSVYWYQQSLDQGLQFLIQYYNGEERAKGNILERFSAQQFPDLHSELNLSSLELGDSALYFCASSVDSPPYEQYFGPGTRLTVT.

The V call is TRBV6-1, the J call TRBJ1-6; 7 nucleotides line up with TRBD1. The CDR3 extends over 17 amino acids. The ends lost 0 bases at V and 7 bases at J; junction bases unmatched: 9. Germline V gene data show CDR1 as MNHNS and CDR2 as SASEGT. This CDR3 is CASSEAETGFRNSPLHF. The CDR3 coding sequence is TGTGCCAGCAGTGAAGCGGAGACAGGGTTTAGGAATTCACCCCTCCACTTT.

The chain uses TRBV14 and TRBJ2-7; 11 bases fit TRBD1. The CDR3 has 16 amino acids. Germline V gene data show CDR1 as SGHDN and CDR2 as FVKESK. V dropped 2 bases and J dropped 4; count of bases not matched to a gene: 7. For the CDR3, the DNA is TGTGCCAGCAGCCAACGATCCGGGACAGGGGGATACGAGCAGTACTTC. Residues: CASSQRSGTGGYEQYF.

This clone occurred a few times. The chain joins TRBV6-4 to TRBJ1-5; D possibly corresponds to TRBD1 (6 bases). Germline CDR1 is MRHNA and CDR2 is SNTAGT. The germline V and J ends were trimmed by 10 bases and 4 bases, with 17 bases remaining between them. The CDR3 sequence is 14 residues long. The DNA of the CDR3 is TGTGCCACCCTCCGGGGGGGCGGGAATCAGCCCCAGCATTTT. Its translation: CATLRGGGNQPQHF.

CDR3 loop: CASSVDHLDTEAFF. DNA of the CDR3: TGTGCCAGCAGCGTAGATCACCTCGACACTGAAGCTTTCTTT. This rearrangement joins TRBV9 to TRBJ1-1; D unresolved. V lost 0 bases and J lost 3, with 9 bases in between. CDR1 SGDLS and CDR2 YYNGEE come from the germline V gene. CDR3 length: 14 residues.

The V gene is TRBV11-2, the J gene TRBJ2-1; 7 bases align to TRBD1. V dropped 7 bases and J dropped 6; count of bases not matched to a gene: 18. The CDR3 is 17 residues long. Per germline, CDR1 SGHAT and CDR2 FQNNGV. The CDR3, as DNA: TGTGCCAGCACCACCCCCCGAGGCAGGGGGTTTATCAATGAGCAGTTCTTC. Its translation: CASTTPRGRGFINEQFF. Full variable domain (remainder filled in from reference TRBV11-2 and TRBJ2-1): EAGVAQSPRYKIIEKRQSVAFWCNPISGHATLYWYQQILGQGPKLLIQFQNNGVVDDSQLPKDRFSAERLKGVDSTLKIQPAKLEDSAVYLCASTTPRGRGFINEQFFGPGTRLTVL.

V and J are TRBV6-1 and TRBJ1-2; 8 positions agree with TRBD1. CDR1 and CDR2 (germline): MNHNS, SASEGT. With V trimmed by 0 bases and J by 6 bases, 9 bases remained unmatched. The CDR3 covers 16 residues. The CDR3 coding sequence is TGTGCCAGCAGTGAAGCGAGGGACAGGATGGGGCATGGCTACACCTTC. Its protein product is CASSEARDRMGHGYTF.

V usage is TRBV11-2 and J usage is TRBJ2-2; 11 bases are shared with TRBD2. The CDR3 length is 16 residues. Germline CDR1 and CDR2: SGHAT and FQNNGV. V lost 5 bases to trimming and J lost 2 bases; unmatched junction nucleotides: 4. Here the CDR3 DNA reads TGTGCCAGCAGCGAGACTAGCGGGATTAACACCGGGGAGCTGTTTTTT. The encoded protein is CASSETSGINTGELFF.

The chain has TRBV9 and TRBJ1-2; 11 bases fit TRBD1. Germline CDR1 and CDR2: SGDLS and YYNGEE. This CDR3 is built from 14 residues. Germline trimming cut 4 bases from V and 7 bases from J; bases unmatched to any gene: 6. CDR3 loop: CASSLGTGGTGYTF. CDR3 DNA: TGTGCCAGCAGCCTAGGGACAGGGGGAACTGGCTACACCTTC.

The chain recombines TRBV6-5 with TRBJ2-7; D not certain. Germline V gives CDR1 MNHEY, CDR2 SVGAGI. Trimming left V 2 bases short and J 0 bases short, with 11 bases between. The CDR3 consists of 15 residues. The CDR3 here is CASSYRQFSSYEQYF. CDR3 in DNA: TGTGCCAGCAGTTACCGGCAGTTTAGCTCCTACGAGCAGTACTTC.

Comments on this clone: Other DNA sequences in the same sample also yield this CDR3. The J gene is TRBJ2-7, the V gene TRBV19; 7 nucleotides align to TRBD1. V was pared by 5 bases and J by 0 bases, with 1 base of the junction left unmatched. The CDR3 is 13 amino acids. Germline CDR1 reads LNHDA; CDR2 reads SQIVND (reference sequence). DNA of the CDR3: TGTGCCAGTAGTGGGGACAGCTCCTACGAGCAGTACTTC. Its translation: CASSGDSSYEQYF.

As DNA, the CDR3 is TGTGCCAGCGAAGGGCCCTACAATGAGCAGTTCTTC. Translation: CASEGPYNEQFF. V and J are TRBV7-9 and TRBJ2-1; D is ambiguous. The germline V and J ends were trimmed by 8 bases and 2 bases, with 7 bases remaining between them. CDR1 is SEHNR and CDR2 is FQNEAQ in the germline V gene (reference sequence). CDR3 size: 12 residues.

The V and J genes are TRBV15 and TRBJ2-7; the match to TRBD2 covers 11 bases. Germline lookup yields CDR1 LNHNV and CDR2 YYDKDF (reference sequence). The CDR3 loop spans 16 amino acids. V gave up 2 bases and J gave up 5 bases; unmatched junction bases: 8. The CDR3 reads CATSRNLAGGRNEQYF. The CDR3 DNA reads as TGTGCCACCAGCAGAAACTTAGCGGGGGGGCGGAACGAGCAGTACTTC.

V usage is TRBV28 and J usage is TRBJ2-7; TRBD2 aligns across 8 bases. Germline CDR1 is MDHEN and CDR2 is SYDVKM. The CDR3 is 15 residues long. The J segment lost 3 bases and the V segment lost 6 bases, leaving 10 bases of the junction unmatched. The CDR3 sequence is CASSPPGRANYEQYF. Here the CDR3 DNA reads TGTGCCAGCAGCCCTCCCGGGAGGGCCAACTACGAGCAGTACTTC.

V usage is TRBV2 and J usage is TRBJ1-1; tentatively, D is TRBD1 (6 bases). CDR1 is SNHLY, CDR2 FYNNEI, per germline. V was cut by 6 bases and J by 3 bases, with 14 bases left in between. The CDR3 has 14 amino acids. The DNA for the CDR3 is TGTGCCAGCAGGGCGGACAGTGGGTACACTGAAGCTTTCTTT. This codes for CASRADSGYTEAFF. Full variable domain (remainder filled in from reference TRBV2 and TRBJ1-1): EPEVTQTPSHQVTQMGQEVILRCVPISNHLYFYWYRQILGQKVEFLVSFYNNEISEKSEIFDDQFSVERPDGSNFTLKIRSTKLEDSAMYFCASRADSGYTEAFFGQGTRLTVV.

This chain connects TRBV7-8 to TRBJ2-7, with TRBD1 identical over 8 bases. The CDR3 spans 16 residues. Germline CDR1 SGHVS, CDR2 FQNEAQ. V shed 5 bases, J shed 5 bases, and the junction held 14 bases outside the gene matches. CDR3 in DNA: TGTGCCAGCAGCCTCGACTCAGGGGGCGGGCGGGACGAGCAGTACTTC. Translated: CASSLDSGGGRDEQYF.

This chain uses TRBV15 with TRBJ2-3; TRBD2 aligns across 7 bases. The CDR3 sequence is 16 residues long. Trimming at V came to 0 bases and at J to 0 bases, leaving 3 bases not matched to a gene. Germline V gene data show CDR1 as LNHNV and CDR2 as YYDKDF (reference sequence). The CDR3 bases are TGTGCCACCAGCAGAGAGGGCGGGGGTAGCACAGATACGCAGTATTTT. This gives the protein CATSREGGGSTDTQYF.

The V call is TRBV7-8, the J call TRBJ2-1; tentatively, D is TRBD1 (6 bases). The CDR3 runs to 16 residues. Germline assignment: CDR1 SGHVS and CDR2 FQNEAQ. V lost 5 bases to trimming and J lost 3 bases, with 17 bases between them. CDR3 amino acids: CASSPTGSTRYNEQFF. CDR3 nucleotides: TGTGCCAGCAGCCCTACAGGGAGCACACGCTACAATGAGCAGTTCTTC.

V and J are TRBV30 and TRBJ2-2; perhaps TRBD2 as D (5 bases). Germline V gives CDR1 GTSNPN, CDR2 SVGIG (reference sequence). This CDR3 has 11 amino acids. V lost 4 bases, J lost 6 bases, and 6 bases lay in between. The DNA for the CDR3 is TGTGCCTGGACGGAGGCCGGGGAGCTGTTTTTT. Its translation is CAWTEAGELFF.

Comment on this clone: Other DNA variants within this sample encode the same CDR3. The V gene is TRBV6-1, the J gene TRBJ2-7; no clear D. This CDR3 is 11 amino acids long. Germline CDR1 reads MNHNS; CDR2 reads SASEGT. V was pared by 0 bases and J by 5 bases, with 2 bases between. CDR3 bases: TGTGCCAGCAGTGAAGCGGACGAGCAGTACTTC. Translating gives CASSEADEQYF.

This rearrangement joins TRBV7-9 to TRBJ1-6, with unresolved D. The V end lost 5 bases, the J end lost 0 bases, and 11 bases lay between the germline ends. Germline CDR1 reads SEHNR; CDR2 reads FQNEAQ (reference sequence). The CDR3 consists of 16 residues. CDR3 region: CASSPTGSSYNSPLHF. In DNA form, the CDR3 reads TGTGCCAGCAGCCCCACCGGGAGCTCCTATAATTCACCCCTCCACTTT.

The V and J genes are TRBV30 and TRBJ2-3, with D unresolved. The V end lost 5 bases, the J end lost 2 bases, and 8 bases lay between the germline ends. CDR3 size: 12 residues. Germline V gene data show CDR1 as GTSNPN and CDR2 as SVGIG (reference sequence). The CDR3 DNA reads as TGTGCCTGGGGTCCAAACACAGATACGCAGTATTTT. Translated: CAWGPNTDTQYF.